Listed below are T cell receptor beta chains from one sample, sequenced in a study of shared clonotypes between healthy human individuals. Profiling relied on immunoSEQ multiplex PCR, and the TCRdb table lists in-frame clones only, not all of them. Among fewer than 1.6 million clones listed, approximately 98.5% were seen once. Sequenced sample: naive CD4+ T cells sorted from blood. These receptors all stem from a man aged 25 to 40 in good health. CDR3s include the opening cysteine and the closing phenylalanine or tryptophan. Each record gives: CDR3 length, D gene, clone size, J gene, V gene, CDR3 DNA, CDR3 protein. The D gene is left open where the match is weak. Size is stated for part of the rows, as once, few or many counts, or as a class when the clone is expanded.

11 NA NA TRBJ2-7 TRBV28 TGTGCCAGTTTACAGGGTGGGGAGCAGTACTTC CASLQGGEQYF
13 NA few TRBJ1-2 TRBV7-9 TGTGCCAGCAGCCCCTTGGACTCCTATGGCTACACCTTC CASSPLDSYGYTF
17 NA NA TRBJ2-2 TRBV4-3 TGCGCCAGCAGCCAAGTCGGAGGATGGCTGAACACCGGGGAGCTGTTTTTT CASSQVGGWLNTGELFF
12 TRBD1 NA TRBJ2-7 TRBV2 TGTGCCAGCAGAGACAGGGGTCGCGAGCAGTACTTC CASRDRGREQYF
16 NA NA TRBJ2-1 TRBV6-6 TGTGCCAGCAGTTACATGCGGGTTAGCTCCTACAATGAGCAGTTCTTC CASSYMRVSSYNEQFF
16 TRBD2 NA TRBJ2-3 TRBV7-6 TGTGCCAGCAGCTTAGGAACGAGCGGGGGGACAGATACGCAGTATTTT CASSLGTSGGTDTQYF
16 NA once TRBJ2-5 TRBV7-9 TGTGCCAGCAGCTCTCCACAGGGTTTAGGTAAAGAGACCCAGTACTTC CASSSPQGLGKETQYF
12 NA NA TRBJ1-5 TRBV28 TGTGCCAGCAGGGCCGGTGGTCAGCCCCAGCATTTT CASRAGGQPQHF
13 TRBD1 NA TRBJ1-5 TRBV29-1 TGCAGCGTTGCTTGGACAGGGGATCAGCCCCAGCATTTT CSVAWTGDQPQHF
13 NA NA TRBJ1-5 TRBV29-1 TGCAGCGTTGGGGAGGGTTATAATCAGCCCCAGCATTTT CSVGEGYNQPQHF
14 NA NA TRBJ2-1 TRBV7-9 TGTGCCAGCAGCCCCATTGGAGCCGACAATGAGCAGTTCTTC CASSPIGADNEQFF
15 TRBD1 NA TRBJ1-5 TRBV6-6 TGTGCCAGTAGCGAGGGACAGGGCTCGGTGTTGCCCCAGCATTTT CASSEGQGSVLPQHF
16 TRBD2 once TRBJ2-1 TRBV6-4 TGTGCCAGCAGTGATATTGCGGGAGTCATTACAAATGAGCAGTTCTTC CASSDIAGVITNEQFF
15 NA NA TRBJ2-7 TRBV6-5 TGTGCCAGCAGTTACTCGACCACCGGGACTGGCGAGCAGTACTTC CASSYSTTGTGEQYF
14 NA NA TRBJ1-2 TRBV28 TGTGCCAGCACCCGATGGTGGGGCGGCTATGGCTACACCTTC CASTRWWGGYGYTF
12 NA NA TRBJ2-3 TRBV5-1 TGCGCCAGCAGCTTACAGGGAGATACGCAGTATTTT CASSLQGDTQYF
19 TRBD2 NA TRBJ2-7 TRBV19 TGTGCCAGTAGTATCTATAGCGGGAGGGCCCTCGCATCGGACTACGAGCAGTACTTC CASSIYSGRALASDYEQYF